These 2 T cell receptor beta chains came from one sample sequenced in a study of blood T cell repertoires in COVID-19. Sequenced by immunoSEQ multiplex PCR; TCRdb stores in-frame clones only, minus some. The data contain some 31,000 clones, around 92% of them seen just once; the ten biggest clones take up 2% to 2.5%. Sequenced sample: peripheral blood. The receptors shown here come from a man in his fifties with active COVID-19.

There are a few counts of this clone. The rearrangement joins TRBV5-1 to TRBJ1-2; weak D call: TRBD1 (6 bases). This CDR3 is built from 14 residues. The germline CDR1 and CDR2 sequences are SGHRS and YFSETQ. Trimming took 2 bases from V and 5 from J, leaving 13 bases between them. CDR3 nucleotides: TGCGCCAGCAGCTTCCGCAGGGGAATGTATGGCTACACCTTC. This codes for CASSFRRGMYGYTF.

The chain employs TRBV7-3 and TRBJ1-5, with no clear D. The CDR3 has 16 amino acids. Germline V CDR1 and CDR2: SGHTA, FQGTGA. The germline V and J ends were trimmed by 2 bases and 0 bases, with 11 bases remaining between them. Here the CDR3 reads CASSLGLAHSNQPQHF. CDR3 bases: TGTGCCAGCAGCTTAGGACTTGCTCATAGCAATCAGCCCCAGCATTTT.